The T cell receptor (beta chain) under discussion was sequenced for a study of T cell repertoires in cytomegalovirus infection. TCRdb ran MiXCR on the reads and lists one entry per CDR3 protein. This sample has 550,000 to 850,000 distinct CDR3 sequences, with roughly 33% found just once. In germline, CDR1 is DFQATT, CDR2 SNEGSKA (reference sequence). The ends were cut back, 3 bases at V and 1 base at J, with 14 bases in the middle. The CDR3 is made up of 15 amino acids. This clonotype was detected only a few times. Its cognate antigen is unknown. The chain employs TRBV20-1 and TRBJ2-3; weak D call: TRBD2 (6 bases). The sequencing here drew on cultured PBMCs, taken from culture after CMV antigen stimulation. This TCR came from a human donor in good health (CMV status not recorded). Some clones in this sample may be carry-over from other donors' samples. CDR3 residues: CSARRYRGGTDTQYF. The CDR3 DNA sequence: TGCAGTGCTAGGCGCTACCGCGGGGGCACAGATACGCAGTATTTT.